This T cell receptor (beta chain) was recorded in a study of early T cells in non-severe SARS-CoV-2 infection. V was cut by 1 base and J by 6 bases, with 12 bases left in between. The CDR3 spans 15 residues. Germline lookup yields CDR1 SGHAT and CDR2 FQNNGV. The protocol attached unique molecular identifiers to individual cDNA molecules. Using its own MiXCR run on the 5' RACE reads, TCRdb lists one record per CDR3 protein. The data contain tens of thousands of distinct CDR3 sequences, about 25% of them singletons. Sequenced here: whole blood, sampled at baseline. V and J are TRBV11-2 and TRBJ2-2, with a possible D match to TRBD1 (5 bases). The TCR originated in an adult who was a healthcare worker with PCR-confirmed SARS-CoV-2 infection or an uninfected control (not recorded which). The CDR3 DNA reads TGTGCCAGCAGCTTAGCCGGCAGGGCGGCCGGGGAGCTGTTTTTT. Translated, it gives CASSLAGRAAGELFF.